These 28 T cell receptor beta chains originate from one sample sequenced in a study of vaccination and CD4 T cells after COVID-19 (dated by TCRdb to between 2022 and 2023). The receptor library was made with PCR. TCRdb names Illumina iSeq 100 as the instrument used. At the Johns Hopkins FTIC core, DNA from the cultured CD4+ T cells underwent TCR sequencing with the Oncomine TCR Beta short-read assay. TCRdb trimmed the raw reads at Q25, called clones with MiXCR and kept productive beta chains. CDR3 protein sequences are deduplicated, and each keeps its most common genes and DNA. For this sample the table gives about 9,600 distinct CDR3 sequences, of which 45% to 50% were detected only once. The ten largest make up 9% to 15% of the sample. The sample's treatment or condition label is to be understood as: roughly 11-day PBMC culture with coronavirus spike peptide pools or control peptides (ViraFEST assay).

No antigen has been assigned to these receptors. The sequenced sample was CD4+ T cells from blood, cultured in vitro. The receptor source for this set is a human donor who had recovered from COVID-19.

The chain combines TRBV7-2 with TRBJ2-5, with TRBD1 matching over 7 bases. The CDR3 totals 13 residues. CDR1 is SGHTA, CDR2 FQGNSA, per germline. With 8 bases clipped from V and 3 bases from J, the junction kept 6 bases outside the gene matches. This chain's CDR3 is CASVTGVEETQYF. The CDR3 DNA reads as TGTGCCAGCGTAACAGGGGTCGAAGAGACCCAGTACTTC.

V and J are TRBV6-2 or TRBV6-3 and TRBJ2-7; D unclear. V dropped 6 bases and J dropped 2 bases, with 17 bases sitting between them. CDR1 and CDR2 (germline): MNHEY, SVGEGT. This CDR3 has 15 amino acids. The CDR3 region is CASSPGQTGTYEQYF. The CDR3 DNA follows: TGTGCCAGCAGCCCCGGGCAGACCGGAACCTACGAGCAGTACTTC.

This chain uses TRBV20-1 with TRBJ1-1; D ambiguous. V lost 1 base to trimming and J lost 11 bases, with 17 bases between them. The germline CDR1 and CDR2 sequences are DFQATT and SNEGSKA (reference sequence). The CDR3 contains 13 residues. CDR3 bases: TGCAGTGCTAGAGGGGAAGGCGTTTTCGTGGCTTTCTTT. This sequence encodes CSARGEGVFVAFF.

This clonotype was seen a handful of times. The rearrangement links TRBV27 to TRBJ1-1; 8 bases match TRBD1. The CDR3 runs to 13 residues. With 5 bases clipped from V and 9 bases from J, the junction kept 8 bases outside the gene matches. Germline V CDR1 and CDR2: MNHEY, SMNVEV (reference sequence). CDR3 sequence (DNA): TGTGCCAGCAGTACCTTCGGACAGGGAAAAGCTTTCTTT. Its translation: CASSTFGQGKAFF.

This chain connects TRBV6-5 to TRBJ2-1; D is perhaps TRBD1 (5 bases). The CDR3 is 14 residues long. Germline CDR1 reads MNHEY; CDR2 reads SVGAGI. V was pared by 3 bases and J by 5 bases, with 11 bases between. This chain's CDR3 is CASSYRGANNEQFF. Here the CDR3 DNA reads TGTGCCAGCAGTTATCGTGGGGCTAACAATGAGCAGTTCTTC.

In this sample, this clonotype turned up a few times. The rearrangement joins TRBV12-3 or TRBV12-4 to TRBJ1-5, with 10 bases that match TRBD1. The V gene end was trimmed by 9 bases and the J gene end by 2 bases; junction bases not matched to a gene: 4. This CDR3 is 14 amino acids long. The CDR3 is CASAGTGGNQPQHF. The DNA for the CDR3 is TGTGCCAGTGCTGGGACAGGGGGCAATCAGCCCCAGCATTTT.

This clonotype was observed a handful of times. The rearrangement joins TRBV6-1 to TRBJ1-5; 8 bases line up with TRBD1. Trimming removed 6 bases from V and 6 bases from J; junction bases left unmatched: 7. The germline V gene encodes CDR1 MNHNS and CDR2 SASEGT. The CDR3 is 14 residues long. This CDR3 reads CASSQGARFQPQHF. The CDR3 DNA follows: TGTGCCAGCAGCCAGGGGGCTCGATTTCAGCCCCAGCATTTT.

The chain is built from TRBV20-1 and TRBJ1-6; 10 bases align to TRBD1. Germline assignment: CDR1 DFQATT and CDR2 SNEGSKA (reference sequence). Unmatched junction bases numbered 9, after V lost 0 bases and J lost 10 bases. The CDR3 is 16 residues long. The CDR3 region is CSAREGGTGVESPLHF. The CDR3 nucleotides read TGCAGTGCTAGAGAGGGGGGGACAGGGGTTGAGTCACCCCTCCACTTT.

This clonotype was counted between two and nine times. The CDR3 here is CASSLYPGPNTEAFF. In DNA, the CDR3 is TGTGCCAGCAGCTTATATCCAGGCCCGAACACTGAAGCTTTCTTT. The chain links TRBV11-2 to TRBJ1-1; D is unresolved. Germline assignment: CDR1 SGHAT and CDR2 FQNNGV. The CDR3 runs 15 residues. Trimming left V 2 bases short and J 1 base short, with 11 bases between.

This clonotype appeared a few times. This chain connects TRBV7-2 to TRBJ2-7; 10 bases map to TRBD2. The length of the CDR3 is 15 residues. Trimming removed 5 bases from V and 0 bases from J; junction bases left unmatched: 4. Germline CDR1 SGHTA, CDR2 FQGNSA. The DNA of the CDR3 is TGTGCCAGCAGCGCTAGCGGGGGTGGCTCCTACGAGCAGTACTTC. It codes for CASSASGGGSYEQYF.

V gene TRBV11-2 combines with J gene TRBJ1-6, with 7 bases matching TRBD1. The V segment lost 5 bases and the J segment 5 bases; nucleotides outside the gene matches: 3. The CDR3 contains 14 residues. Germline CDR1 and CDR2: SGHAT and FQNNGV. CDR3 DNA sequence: TGTGCCAGCAGCAAGGACAGGAATAATTCACCCCTCCACTTT. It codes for CASSKDRNNSPLHF.

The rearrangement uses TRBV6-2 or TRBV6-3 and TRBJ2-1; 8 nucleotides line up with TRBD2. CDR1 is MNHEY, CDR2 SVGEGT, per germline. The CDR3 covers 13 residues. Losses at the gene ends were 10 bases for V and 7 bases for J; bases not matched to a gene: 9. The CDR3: CANRTIAGNEQFF. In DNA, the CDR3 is TGTGCCAACAGGACGATAGCGGGGAATGAGCAGTTCTTC.

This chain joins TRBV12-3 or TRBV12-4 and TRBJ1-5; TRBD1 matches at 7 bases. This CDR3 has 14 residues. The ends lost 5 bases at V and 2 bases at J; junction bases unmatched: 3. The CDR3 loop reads CASSDTGGNQPQHF. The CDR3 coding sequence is TGTGCCAGCAGTGATACAGGGGGCAATCAGCCCCAGCATTTT.

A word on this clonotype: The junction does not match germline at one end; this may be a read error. Written as DNA, the CDR3 is TGCGCCAGCAGTTTTACCAGGGACACTGAAGCTTTCTTT. It codes for CASSFTRDTEAFF. The rearrangement joins TRBV12-3 or TRBV12-4 to TRBJ1-1, with D perhaps TRBD1 (5 bases). This CDR3 spans 13 amino acids.

CDR3 coding DNA: TGTGCCAGCAGCTTAGATGCAGGGGGCGAGCAGTACTTC. This gives the protein CASSLDAGGEQYF. This chain connects TRBV11-2 to TRBJ2-7; 7 nucleotides match TRBD1. CDR3 length: 13 amino acids. CDR1 SGHAT and CDR2 FQNNGV come from the germline V gene. With 0 bases clipped from V and 6 bases from J, the junction kept 2 bases outside the gene matches.

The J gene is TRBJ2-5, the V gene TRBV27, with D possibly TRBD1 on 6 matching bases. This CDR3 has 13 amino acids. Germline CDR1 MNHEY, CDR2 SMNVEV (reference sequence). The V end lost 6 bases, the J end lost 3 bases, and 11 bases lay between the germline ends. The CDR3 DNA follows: TGTGCCAGCAGGACGTACAGGGAAGAGACCCAGTACTTC. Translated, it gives CASRTYREETQYF.

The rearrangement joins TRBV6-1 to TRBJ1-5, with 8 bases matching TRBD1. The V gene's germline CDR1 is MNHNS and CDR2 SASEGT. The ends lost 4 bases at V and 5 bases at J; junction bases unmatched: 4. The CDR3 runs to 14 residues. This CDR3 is CASSGSGGDQPQHF. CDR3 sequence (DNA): TGTGCCAGCAGTGGGTCAGGGGGCGATCAGCCCCAGCATTTT.

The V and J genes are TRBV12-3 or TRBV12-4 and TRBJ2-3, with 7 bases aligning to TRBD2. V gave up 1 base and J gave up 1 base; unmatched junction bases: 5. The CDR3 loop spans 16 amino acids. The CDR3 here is CASSLGLAWGTDTQYF. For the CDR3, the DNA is TGTGCCAGCAGTTTAGGACTAGCTTGGGGCACAGATACGCAGTATTTT.

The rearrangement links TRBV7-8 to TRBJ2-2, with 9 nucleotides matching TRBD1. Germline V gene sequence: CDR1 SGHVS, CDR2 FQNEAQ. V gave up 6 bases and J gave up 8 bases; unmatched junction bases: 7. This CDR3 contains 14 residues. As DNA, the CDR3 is TGTGCCAGCAGGCAACAGGGGGCGCTTGGGGAGCTGTTTTTT. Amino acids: CASRQQGALGELFF.

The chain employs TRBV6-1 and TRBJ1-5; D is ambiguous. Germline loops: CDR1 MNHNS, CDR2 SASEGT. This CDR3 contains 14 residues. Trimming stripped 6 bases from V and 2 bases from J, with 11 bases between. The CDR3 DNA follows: TGTGCCAGCAGACATTACACCGGCAATCAGCCCCAGCATTTT. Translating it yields CASRHYTGNQPQHF.

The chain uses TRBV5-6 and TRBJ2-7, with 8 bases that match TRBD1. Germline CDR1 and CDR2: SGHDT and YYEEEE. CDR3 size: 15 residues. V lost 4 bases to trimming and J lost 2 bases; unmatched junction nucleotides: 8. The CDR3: CASSTSLTGAYEQYF. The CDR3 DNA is TGTGCCAGCAGCACTTCCTTGACAGGGGCCTACGAGCAGTACTTC.

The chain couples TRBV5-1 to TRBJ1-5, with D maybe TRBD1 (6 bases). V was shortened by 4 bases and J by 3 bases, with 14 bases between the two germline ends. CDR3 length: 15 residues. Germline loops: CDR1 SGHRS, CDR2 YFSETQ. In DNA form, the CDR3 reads TGCGCCAGCAGCCCGGGAGGGGGAGCCAATCAGCCCCAGCATTTT. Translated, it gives CASSPGGGANQPQHF.

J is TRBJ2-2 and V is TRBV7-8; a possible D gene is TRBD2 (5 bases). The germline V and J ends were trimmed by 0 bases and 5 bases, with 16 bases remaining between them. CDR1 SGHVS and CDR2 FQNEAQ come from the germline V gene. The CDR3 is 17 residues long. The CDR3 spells CASSLAVTGSRTGELFF. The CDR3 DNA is TGTGCCAGCAGCTTAGCGGTCACGGGGAGCCGGACCGGGGAGCTGTTTTTT. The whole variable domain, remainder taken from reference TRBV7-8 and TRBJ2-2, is GAGVSQSPRYKVAKRGQDVALRCDPISGHVSLFWYQQALGQGPEFLTYFQNEAQLDKSGLPSDRFFAERPEGSVSTLKIQRTQQEDSAVYLCASSLAVTGSRTGELFFGEGSRLTVL.

This CDR3 is CASSLSRGSKPQHF. CDR3 in DNA: TGTGCCAGCAGTTTATCAAGGGGTTCAAAGCCCCAGCATTTT. The chain employs TRBV27 and TRBJ1-5, with D possibly TRBD1 on 5 matching bases. Germline loops: CDR1 MNHEY, CDR2 SMNVEV (reference sequence). The CDR3 consists of 14 residues. The V and J ends lost 0 bases and 8 bases respectively, with 11 bases between them.

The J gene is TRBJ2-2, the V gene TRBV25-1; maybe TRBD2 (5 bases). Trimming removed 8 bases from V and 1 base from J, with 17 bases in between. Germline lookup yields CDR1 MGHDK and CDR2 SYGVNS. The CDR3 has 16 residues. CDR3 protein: CASARRGSMNTGELFF. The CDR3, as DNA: TGTGCCAGCGCCCGGAGAGGGAGCATGAACACCGGGGAGCTGTTTTTT.

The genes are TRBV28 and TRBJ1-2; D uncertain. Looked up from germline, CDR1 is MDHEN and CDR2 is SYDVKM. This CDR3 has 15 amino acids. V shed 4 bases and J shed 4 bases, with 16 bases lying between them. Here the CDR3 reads CASSWCWEEPYGYTF. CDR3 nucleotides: TGTGCCAGCAGTTGGTGCTGGGAGGAGCCCTATGGCTACACCTTC.

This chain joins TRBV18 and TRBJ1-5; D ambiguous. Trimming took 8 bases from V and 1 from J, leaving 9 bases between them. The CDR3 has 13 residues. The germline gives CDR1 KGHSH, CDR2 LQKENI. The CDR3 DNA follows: TGTGCCAGCACAATGGGGAGCAATCAGCCCCAGCATTTT. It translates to CASTMGSNQPQHF.

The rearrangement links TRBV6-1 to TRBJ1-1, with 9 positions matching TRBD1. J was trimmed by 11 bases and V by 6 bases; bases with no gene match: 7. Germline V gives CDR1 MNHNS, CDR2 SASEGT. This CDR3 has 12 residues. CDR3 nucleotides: TGTGCCAGCAGCCGGACAGGGGCGGTGGCTTTCTTT. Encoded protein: CASSRTGAVAFF.